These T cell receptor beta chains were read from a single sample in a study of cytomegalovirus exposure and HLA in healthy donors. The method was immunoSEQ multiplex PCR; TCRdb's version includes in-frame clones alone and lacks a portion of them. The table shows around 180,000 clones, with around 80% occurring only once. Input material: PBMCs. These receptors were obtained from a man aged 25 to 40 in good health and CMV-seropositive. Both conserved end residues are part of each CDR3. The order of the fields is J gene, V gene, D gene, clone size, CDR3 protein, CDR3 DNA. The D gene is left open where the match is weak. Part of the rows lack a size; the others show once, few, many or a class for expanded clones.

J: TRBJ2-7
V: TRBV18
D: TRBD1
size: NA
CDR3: CASSPSQGAYEQYF
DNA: TGTGCCAGCTCACCATCACAGGGGGCCTACGAGCAGTACTTC

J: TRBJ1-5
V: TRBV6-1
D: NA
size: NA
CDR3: CASSGGQATYSNQPQHF
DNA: TGTGCCAGCAGTGGCGGGCAAGCCACATATAGCAATCAGCCCCAGCATTTT

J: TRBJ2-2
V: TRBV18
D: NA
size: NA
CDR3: CASSPSGRGNTGELFF
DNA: TGTGCCAGCTCACCCTCAGGGCGGGGGAACACCGGGGAGCTGTTTTTT

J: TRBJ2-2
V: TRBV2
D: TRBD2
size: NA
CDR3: CAILGTRNTGELFF
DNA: TGTGCCATCCTAGGGACTAGAAACACCGGGGAGCTGTTTTTT

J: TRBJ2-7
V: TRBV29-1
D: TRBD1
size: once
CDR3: CSVDGWDRGTYEQYF
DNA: TGCAGCGTTGATGGGTGGGACAGGGGGACCTACGAGCAGTACTTC

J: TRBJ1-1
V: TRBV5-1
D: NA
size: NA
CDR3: CASSSSGYTEAFF
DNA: TGCGCCAGCAGCTCTTCAGGGTATACTGAAGCTTTCTTT

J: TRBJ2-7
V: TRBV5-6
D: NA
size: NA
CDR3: CASSFDSYSYEQYF
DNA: TGTGCCAGCAGCTTCGACTCTTACTCCTACGAGCAGTACTTC

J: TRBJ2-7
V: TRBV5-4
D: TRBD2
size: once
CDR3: CASSPGLAGGEYYEQYF
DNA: TGTGCCAGCAGCCCGGGACTAGCGGGAGGAGAGTACTACGAGCAGTACTTC

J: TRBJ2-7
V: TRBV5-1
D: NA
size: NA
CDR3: CASSLVQGYEQYF
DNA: TGCGCCAGCAGCTTGGTACAGGGCTACGAGCAGTACTTC

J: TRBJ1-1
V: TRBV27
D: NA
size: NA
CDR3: CASSFGGNTEAFF
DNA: TGTGCCAGCAGTTTCGGGGGGAACACTGAAGCTTTCTTT

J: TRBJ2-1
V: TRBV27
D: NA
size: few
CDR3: CASSFSASNEQFF
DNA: TGTGCCAGCAGTTTTTCGGCTAGCAATGAGCAGTTCTTC

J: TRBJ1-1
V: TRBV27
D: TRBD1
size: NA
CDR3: CASRPGQGNTEAFF
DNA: TGTGCCAGCAGGCCGGGACAGGGGAACACTGAAGCTTTCTTT

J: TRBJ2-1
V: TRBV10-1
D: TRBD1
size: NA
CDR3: CASSRRPTGLGEQFF
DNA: TGCGCCAGCAGCCGCCGACCGACAGGGCTGGGTGAGCAGTTCTTC

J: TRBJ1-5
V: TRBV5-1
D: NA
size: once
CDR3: CASSLGPPTGIGNQPQHF
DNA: TGCGCCAGCAGCTTGGGTCCCCCTACAGGGATTGGCAATCAGCCCCAGCATTTT

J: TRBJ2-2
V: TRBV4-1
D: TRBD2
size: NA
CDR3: CASSRGGGPEPGELFF
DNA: TGCGCCAGCAGCCGCGGGGGGGGGCCAGAACCCGGGGAGCTGTTTTTT

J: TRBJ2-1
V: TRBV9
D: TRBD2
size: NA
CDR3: CASSRRSGRDGDNEQFF
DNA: TGTGCCAGCAGCCGTCGTAGCGGGAGGGACGGGGACAATGAGCAGTTCTTC